This TCR beta chain came from a study of T cell responses to AZD1222 COVID-19 vaccine. About this clone: The antigen is undetermined.

General study points: The sample set comprised mostly white British donors with more females, and clonal diversity was possibly underestimated. A reported finding is that nearly half of spike-specific TCRs target unmutated variant regions.

Germline V gives CDR1 LGHNA, CDR2 YNFKEQ. V was clipped by 0 bases and J by 0 bases, with 8 bases between them. The CDR3 is 16 residues long. Clones were read by immunoSEQ multiplex PCR, and TCRdb kept only the in-frame ones, dropping some. In the table there are 150,000 to 200,000 clones, about 89% of which are singletons. This TCR was recovered from an adult who received the AZD1222 COVID-19 vaccine. The sample was peripheral blood, taken 28 days after the second AZD1222 dose. The gene calls are TRBV4-2 and TRBJ1-4; D call uncertain. The CDR3 nucleotides are TGTGCCAGCAGCCAAGACATGATGCCAACTAATGAAAAACTGTTTTTT. Protein sequence: CASSQDMMPTNEKLFF.